What follows are 24 T cell receptor beta chains derived from one specimen sequenced in a study of shared clonotypes between healthy human individuals. Produced via immunoSEQ multiplex PCR; TCRdb's table is partial and in-frame only. The sample yields approximately 2.1 million clones, just over 90% seen once. The sequencing input was naive CD4+ T cells from PBMCs. Indicated subset: CD45RA+ positively selected. Receptor source: a man between 18 and 35 years old in good health. Some clones in this sample may be carry-over from other donors' samples.

The chain joins TRBV28 to TRBJ1-2, with D uncertain. The CDR3 loop spans 14 amino acids. V lost 5 bases, J lost 9 bases, and 19 bases lay in between. CDR1 is MDHEN, CDR2 SYDVKM, per germline. In DNA, the CDR3 is TGTGCCAGCAGTAAAGGCCCCCTGATATGGAGCTACACCTTC. It translates to CASSKGPLIWSYTF.

V is TRBV10-3 and J is TRBJ1-2; TRBD1 matches at 7 bases. From germline, CDR1 is ENHRY and CDR2 SYGVKD. The CDR3 is 13 residues long. Trimming at V came to 8 bases and at J to 2 bases, leaving 5 bases not matched to a gene. CDR3 region: CAILGTENYGYTF. CDR3 DNA: TGTGCCATCCTGGGGACAGAGAACTATGGCTACACCTTC.

The chain joins TRBV7-3 to TRBJ2-2; possible D gene TRBD1, 6 bases. This CDR3 has 15 residues. V lost 5 bases and J lost 4, with 14 bases in between. Germline CDR1 and CDR2: SGHTA and FQGTGA. CDR3 bases: TGTGCCAGCAGCACAGGGCCTGCGGGCACCGGGGAGCTGTTTTTT. This codes for CASSTGPAGTGELFF.

The chain carries TRBV11-2 and TRBJ1-2; 10 nucleotides line up with TRBD1. This CDR3 has 14 amino acids. Per the germline V gene, CDR1 is SGHAT and CDR2 is FQNNGV. V lost 3 bases to trimming and J lost 6 bases; unmatched junction nucleotides: 4. Here the CDR3 reads CASSFGTGDDGYTF. In DNA, the CDR3 is TGTGCCAGCAGCTTTGGGACAGGGGATGATGGCTACACCTTC.

The chain couples TRBV7-8 to TRBJ2-5; 9 bases map to TRBD1. This CDR3 is 15 amino acids long. V lost 5 bases to trimming and J lost 4 bases; unmatched junction nucleotides: 8. Germline V CDR1 and CDR2: SGHVS, FQNEAQ. The CDR3 region is CASSTGQGYSETQYF. The DNA of the CDR3 is TGTGCCAGCAGCACCGGACAGGGGTACTCAGAGACCCAGTACTTC.

J is TRBJ1-1 and V is TRBV28, with D possibly being TRBD1 (5 bases). This CDR3 region has 14 residues. The V gene's germline CDR1 is MDHEN and CDR2 SYDVKM. Trimming removed 5 bases from V and 5 bases from J, with 15 bases in between. CDR3 region: CASSPTGRTTEAFF. The CDR3 DNA follows: TGTGCCAGCAGTCCCACGGGACGGACGACTGAAGCTTTCTTT.

The V and J genes are TRBV7-7 and TRBJ2-1; 9 positions match TRBD1. Germline V lookup: CDR1 SSHAT, CDR2 FNYEAQ (reference sequence). The CDR3 covers 15 residues. Trimming took 3 bases from V and 8 from J; bases not matched to a gene: 8. For the CDR3, the DNA is TGTGCCAGCAGCTTGGGAACAGGGGGCTTAGATGAGCAGTTCTTC. Translating gives CASSLGTGGLDEQFF.

The rearrangement links TRBV29-1 to TRBJ1-1; D unclear. Deletions cut 7 bases from V and 0 bases from J, with 15 bases between. Germline values: CDR1 SQVTM, CDR2 ANQGSEA. There are 14 residues in the CDR3. The CDR3 protein is CSATRWALNTEAFF. The CDR3 nucleotides read TGCAGCGCCACCCGCTGGGCCCTGAACACTGAAGCTTTCTTT.

The chain is built from TRBV28 and TRBJ2-2, with D tentatively TRBD1 (6 bases). The germline gives CDR1 MDHEN, CDR2 SYDVKM. V lost 7 bases to trimming and J lost 4 bases, with 13 bases between them. The length of the CDR3 is 14 residues. For the CDR3, the DNA is TGTGCCAGCAACCCCAGGGGTGGCACCGGGGAGCTGTTTTTT. Translating gives CASNPRGGTGELFF.

The chain is built from TRBV10-3 and TRBJ2-7; the match to TRBD2 covers 15 bases. Germline CDR1 ENHRY, CDR2 SYGVKD. The CDR3 totals 17 residues. Trimming at V came to 4 bases and at J to 4 bases, leaving 8 bases not matched to a gene. The CDR3 loop reads CAISVTGLAGGRYEQYF. CDR3 in DNA: TGTGCCATCAGTGTGACGGGACTAGCGGGAGGACGTTACGAGCAGTACTTC.

The chain carries TRBV5-8 and TRBJ2-1; no reliable D call. Germline loops: CDR1 SGHTS, CDR2 YDEGEE. This CDR3 comprises 13 residues. With 3 bases removed from V and 8 bases from J, the gap between germline ends came to 12 bases. The CDR3 bases are TGTGCCAGCAGCTACCAGCTTGAGCATGAGCAGTTCTTC. Its translation is CASSYQLEHEQFF.

V is TRBV19 and J is TRBJ2-6; TRBD1 matches at 8 bases. CDR1 is LNHDA and CDR2 is SQIVND in the germline V gene (reference sequence). V lost 8 bases, J lost 4 bases, and 10 bases stayed unmatched. The CDR3 is made up of 16 amino acids. As DNA, the CDR3 is TGTGCCAGTGCTCAGGGGGCCTATTCCGGGGCCAACGTCCTGACTTTC. Translated: CASAQGAYSGANVLTF.

This clone was found once. Other DNA sequences in the same sample also yield this CDR3. The chain carries TRBV27 and TRBJ2-2; D is undetermined. This CDR3 spans 12 amino acids. V gave up 0 bases and J gave up 5 bases, with 1 base separating them. The germline V gene encodes CDR1 MNHEY and CDR2 SMNVEV (reference sequence). In DNA, the CDR3 is TGTGCCAGCAGTTTATCGACCGGGGAGCTGTTTTTT. It encodes CASSLSTGELFF.

Regarding this clone: This same CDR3 is encoded by further DNA sequences in the sample. This sequence joins TRBV9 and TRBJ2-6; the D is unclear. Trimming removed 1 base at V and 0 bases at J, with 5 bases between. The germline CDR1 and CDR2 sequences are SGDLS and YYNGEE. The CDR3 has 15 amino acids. CDR3 sequence: CASSVLVSGANVLTF. The DNA for the CDR3 is TGTGCCAGCAGCGTATTGGTCTCTGGGGCCAACGTCCTGACTTTC.

The V and J genes are TRBV5-4 and TRBJ1-1; no clear D. Germline CDR1 SGHNT, CDR2 YYREEE (reference sequence). The CDR3 extends over 14 amino acids. The V gene lost 2 bases and the J gene lost 5 bases, with 13 bases spanning the gap. The CDR3 region is CASSFETRGTEAFF. The CDR3 bases are TGTGCCAGCAGCTTCGAGACCAGAGGGACTGAAGCTTTCTTT.

The chain couples TRBV25-1 to TRBJ2-7; possibly TRBD2 for D (5 bases). V dropped 8 bases and J dropped 2 bases, with 13 bases sitting between them. The length of the CDR3 is 13 residues. The germline gives CDR1 MGHDK, CDR2 SYGVNS. The CDR3 DNA follows: TGTGCCAGCCGACCTTCGGGGACCTACGAGCAGTACTTC. It codes for CASRPSGTYEQYF.

The chain employs TRBV5-1 and TRBJ2-3; the match to TRBD2 covers 12 bases. The CDR3 spans 14 residues. V lost 4 bases, J lost 12 bases, and 9 bases stayed unmatched. Germline V gives CDR1 SGHRS, CDR2 YFSETQ. The CDR3, as DNA: TGCGCCAGCAGCCCGGGACTAGCGGGCGGTACCCAGTATTTT. It translates to CASSPGLAGGTQYF.

The chain couples TRBV5-1 to TRBJ1-3, with D possibly TRBD1 on 6 matching bases. Germline CDR1 and CDR2: SGHRS and YFSETQ. V was trimmed by 4 bases and J by 2 bases, leaving 10 bases between them. This CDR3 contains 14 residues. CDR3 nucleotide sequence: TGCGCCAGCAGCGCCGGGACAACTGGAAACACCATATATTTT. Translation gives CASSAGTTGNTIYF. The complete variable domain, with remaining parts taken from reference TRBV5-1 and TRBJ1-3, reads KAGVTQTPRYLIKTRGQQVTLSCSPISGHRSVSWYQQTPGQGLQFLFEYFSETQRNKGNFPGRFSGRQFSNSRSEMNVSTLELGDSALYLCASSAGTTGNTIYFGEGSWLTVV.

This rearrangement joins TRBV15 to TRBJ2-1; 12 bases are a match to TRBD2. The ends lost 3 bases at V and 5 bases at J; junction bases unmatched: 5. The CDR3 has 16 residues. Germline CDR1 is LNHNV and CDR2 is YYDKDF (reference sequence). The CDR3 loop is CATSSPLAGGNNEQFF. The CDR3, as DNA: TGTGCCACCAGCAGCCCACTAGCGGGAGGAAACAATGAGCAGTTCTTC.

This chain joins TRBV7-8 and TRBJ1-5, with TRBD1 matching 10 bases. V lost 0 bases, J lost 4 bases, and 0 bases stayed unmatched. This CDR3 region has 15 residues. CDR1 is SGHVS, CDR2 FQNEAQ, per germline. DNA of the CDR3: TGTGCCAGCAGCTTAGCGGGACAGGGGAATCAGCCCCAGCATTTT. Protein sequence: CASSLAGQGNQPQHF. Full variable domain (remainder filled in from reference TRBV7-8 and TRBJ1-5): GAGVSQSPRYKVAKRGQDVALRCDPISGHVSLFWYQQALGQGPEFLTYFQNEAQLDKSGLPSDRFFAERPEGSVSTLKIQRTQQEDSAVYLCASSLAGQGNQPQHFGDGTRLSIL.

This chain links TRBV4-1 with TRBJ2-1; D perhaps matches TRBD2 (6 bases). This CDR3 has 16 residues. Trimming cost V 1 base and J 5 bases, with 15 bases left between them. From germline, CDR1 is MGHRA and CDR2 YSYEKL. The chain's CDR3 is CASSQGTLARDNEQFF. As DNA, the CDR3 is TGCGCCAGCAGCCAAGGGACACTAGCTAGGGACAATGAGCAGTTCTTC.

The genes are TRBV7-2 and TRBJ1-3; the D gene is possibly TRBD1 (5 bases). Trimming cost V 1 base and J 3 bases, with 13 bases left between them. This CDR3 is 16 amino acids long. CDR1 is SGHTA, CDR2 FQGNSA, per germline. CDR3 protein: CASSLDRTVFGNTIYF. The CDR3 DNA follows: TGTGCCAGCAGCTTAGACAGGACTGTTTTTGGAAACACCATATATTTT. The whole variable domain, remainder taken from reference TRBV7-2 and TRBJ1-3, is GAGVSQSPSNKVTEKGKDVELRCDPISGHTALYWYRQSLGQGLEFLIYFQGNSAPDKSGLPSDRFSAERTGGSVSTLTIQRTQQEDSAVYLCASSLDRTVFGNTIYFGEGSWLTVV.

This chain uses TRBV30 with TRBJ2-7; D is perhaps TRBD1 (6 bases). This CDR3 is 15 amino acids long. Trimming pared 2 bases from V and 4 bases from J, leaving 18 bases between. Germline V gene lookup returns CDR1 GTSNPN and CDR2 SVGIG (reference sequence). CDR3 sequence reads: CAWSQGSIGVYEQYF. CDR3 DNA: TGTGCCTGGAGTCAGGGGTCGATAGGGGTGTACGAGCAGTACTTC. Using reference TRBV30 and TRBJ2-7 for the parts outside the CDR3, the full variable domain is SQTIHQWPATLVQPVGSPLSLECTVEGTSNPNLYWYRQAAGRGLQLLFYSVGIGQISSEVPQNLSASRPQDRQFILSSKKLLLSDSGFYLCAWSQGSIGVYEQYFGPGTRLTVT.

V is TRBV7-9 and J is TRBJ1-1; 8 nucleotides agree with TRBD1. CDR3 length: 14 residues. Germline V CDR1 and CDR2: SEHNR, FQNEAQ (reference sequence). V shed 6 bases, J shed 5 bases, and the junction held 8 bases outside the gene matches. The CDR3 here is CASSLQGAGTEAFF. DNA for the CDR3: TGTGCCAGCAGTCTTCAGGGGGCTGGGACTGAAGCTTTCTTT.